The clone carrying this TCR beta chain was found a few times. The sample belongs to a study of T cells in Graves' hyperthyroidism and ophthalmopathy. Germline lookup yields CDR1 DFQATT and CDR2 SNEGSKA (reference sequence). Between the trimmed V and J ends, which lost 2 bases and 5 bases, there was a span of 18 bases. The CDR3 runs 15 residues. There were TCR beta CDR3 regions amplified from RNA transcripts. In the first-round RT-PCR of the TCR CDR3, the HTBI primer set was used. TCRdb ran MiXCR on the multiplex PCR reads and lists one entry per CDR3 protein. The sample contains hundreds of thousands of distinct CDR3 sequences, around 20% of which appear only once.

V is TRBV20-1 and J is TRBJ2-5; either TRBD1 or TRBD2 may fit D (7 bases each). Sample: blood. The source is a man aged 30 to 39 with Graves' ophthalmopathy. The CDR3 DNA is TGCAGTGCTAGAAGGTTGAGGGAGGGGGCGGAGACCCAGTACTTC. This sequence encodes CSARRLREGAETQYF.